This TCR beta chain comes out of a study of blood T cell repertoires in COVID-19. Study-wide context: The samples span acute and convalescent COVID-19 from the United States, Italy and Spain. T cells, B-cell-depleted T cells, or PBMCs supplied cDNA or gDNA.

Concerning this clone: The identical CDR3 is also encoded by other nucleotide sequences in the sample.

Study processing details: Reference gene primer amplification in the assay estimated nucleated cell counts. The data were produced by immunoSEQ multiplex PCR, yet TCRdb's version contains in-frame clones alone and is incomplete. For V, J and clone size, that table is used; D and trimming come from the DNA. Among under 65,000 clones, 85% to 90% were seen once, and the ten largest hold approximately 1.5%. V shed 0 bases and J 1 base; nucleotides not matched to a gene: 5. Germline V gives CDR1 LGHNA, CDR2 YNFKEQ. The CDR3 loop spans 16 amino acids. The specimen sequenced was peripheral blood. The chain combines TRBV4-2 with TRBJ2-7, with 8 bases aligning to TRBD2. The TCR was taken from a man between 60 and 75 years old with acute or convalescent COVID-19. This CDR3 reads CASSQDRLAGSYEQYF. For the CDR3, the DNA is TGTGCCAGCAGCCAAGATAGGTTAGCGGGATCCTACGAGCAGTACTTC.